What follows is one T cell receptor (beta chain) and its context. CDR3 length equals 16 residues. Germline loops: CDR1 MNHEY, CDR2 SMNVEV (reference sequence). V lost 5 bases and J lost 4; bases outside the gene matches: 6. The data stem from a study of blood T cell repertoires in COVID-19. Overall study context: Sites in the United States, Italy and Spain provided acute and convalescent COVID-19 samples. T cells, B-cell-depleted T cells, or PBMCs provided the cDNA or gDNA that served as material.

Per the original methods: Nucleated cell number was recorded as an estimate derived from reference gene primer amplification. Clones were sequenced by immunoSEQ multiplex PCR, and TCRdb holds only the in-frame ones, with some missing. V and J calls and clone size come straight from that table; D and trimming were deduced from the DNA. The sample shows approximately 190,000 clones, 84% of them seen only once. The chain uses TRBV27 and TRBJ2-1; 12 bases are shared with TRBD2. The TCR was taken from a woman aged 70 to 79 with active or convalescent COVID-19. What was sequenced was peripheral blood. This CDR3 is CASSDGLAGHYNEQFF. Here the CDR3 DNA reads TGTGCCAGCAGTGACGGACTAGCGGGGCATTACAATGAGCAGTTCTTC.